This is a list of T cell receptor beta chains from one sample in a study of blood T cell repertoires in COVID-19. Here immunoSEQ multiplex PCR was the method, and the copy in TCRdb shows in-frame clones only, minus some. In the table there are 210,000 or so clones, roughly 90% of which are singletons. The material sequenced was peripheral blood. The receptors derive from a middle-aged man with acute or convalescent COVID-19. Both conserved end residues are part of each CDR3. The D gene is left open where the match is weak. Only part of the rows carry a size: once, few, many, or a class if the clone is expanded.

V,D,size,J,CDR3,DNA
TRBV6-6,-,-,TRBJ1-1,CASSYTFRGTEAFF,TGTGCCAGCAGTTATACTTTTCGGGGCACTGAAGCTTTCTTT
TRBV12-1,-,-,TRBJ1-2,CASINQTANYGYTF,TGTGCCAGCATCAACCAGACAGCGAACTATGGCTACACCTTC
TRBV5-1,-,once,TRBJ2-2,CASSPQQGPGGELFF,TGCGCCAGCAGTCCCCAACAGGGACCGGGCGGGGAGCTGTTTTTT
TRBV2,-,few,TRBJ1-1,CASRWTDEAFF,TGTGCCAGCAGATGGACAGATGAAGCTTTCTTT
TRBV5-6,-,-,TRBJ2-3,CASSSAGTDTQYF,TGTGCCAGCAGCTCAGCGGGCACAGATACGCAGTATTTT
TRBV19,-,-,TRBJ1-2,CASSFGQNYGYTF,TGTGCCAGTAGTTTTGGACAGAACTATGGCTACACCTTC
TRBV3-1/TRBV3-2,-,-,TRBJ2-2,CASSKTGNTGELFF,TGTGCCAGCAGTAAGACAGGAAACACCGGGGAGCTGTTTTTT
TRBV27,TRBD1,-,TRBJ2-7,CASSFPGTGTHEQYF,TGTGCCAGCAGTTTCCCCGGGACAGGTACCCACGAGCAGTACTTC
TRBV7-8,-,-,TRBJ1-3,CASSFRDRISGNTIYF,TGTGCCAGCAGCTTCCGAGACAGGATCTCTGGAAACACCATATATTTT
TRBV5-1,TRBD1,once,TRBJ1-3,CASRQGTVGNTIYF,TGCGCCAGCAGACAAGGGACAGTTGGAAACACCATATATTTT
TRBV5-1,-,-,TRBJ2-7,CASSSGIYSYEQYF,TGCGCCAGCAGCTCAGGGATCTACTCCTACGAGCAGTACTTC
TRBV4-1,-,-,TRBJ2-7,CASSQPTSGAYEQYF,TGCGCCAGCAGCCAACCGACTAGTGGGGCCTACGAGCAGTACTTC
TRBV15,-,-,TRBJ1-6,CATSPQGYNSPLHF,TGTGCCACCAGCCCACAGGGATATAATTCACCCCTCCACTTT
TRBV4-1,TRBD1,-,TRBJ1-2,CASSQVQGDYGYTF,TGCGCCAGCAGCCAAGTTCAGGGGGACTATGGCTACACCTTC
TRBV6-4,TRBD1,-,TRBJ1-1,CASSRDSLNTEAFF,TGTGCCAGCAGTCGGGACAGCCTGAACACTGAAGCTTTCTTT
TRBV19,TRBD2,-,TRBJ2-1,CASSRAGVGYNEQFF,TGTGCCAGTAGCCGAGCGGGGGTAGGCTACAATGAGCAGTTCTTC
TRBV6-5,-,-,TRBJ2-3,CASSYSVQGQATQYF,TGTGCCAGCAGTTACTCGGTTCAGGGGCAAGCTACGCAGTATTTT
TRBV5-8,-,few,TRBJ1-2,CASSLAGAYYGYTF,TGTGCCAGCAGCTTGGCAGGTGCTTACTATGGCTACACCTTC
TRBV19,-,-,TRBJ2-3,CASRELGTADTQYF,TGTGCCAGTAGGGAACTAGGCACGGCGGATACGCAGTATTTT
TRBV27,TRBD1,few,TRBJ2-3,CASGKTGQGAQPDTQYF,TGTGCCAGCGGAAAAACGGGACAGGGGGCGCAGCCAGATACGCAGTATTTT
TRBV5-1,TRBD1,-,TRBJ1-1,CASSLDGTAMNTEAFF,TGCGCCAGCAGCTTGGATGGGACAGCGATGAACACTGAAGCTTTCTTT
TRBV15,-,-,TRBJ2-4,CATSRDRGLVAKNIQYF,TGTGCCACCAGCAGAGATCGGGGGTTGGTAGCCAAAAACATTCAGTACTTC
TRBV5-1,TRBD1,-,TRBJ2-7,CASSLALTGVTYEQYF,TGCGCCAGCAGCTTGGCCTTGACAGGGGTGACCTACGAGCAGTACTTC
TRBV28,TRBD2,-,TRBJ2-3,CAAEGLAGDTDTQYF,TGTGCCGCCGAGGGGCTAGCGGGGGACACAGATACGCAGTATTTT
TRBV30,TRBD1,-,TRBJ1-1,CASVTGGRIF,TGTGCCTCTGTAACAGGGGGCCGGATCTTT
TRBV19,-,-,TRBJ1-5,CASSIDRPNQPQHF,TGTGCCAGTAGTATAGACAGGCCCAATCAGCCCCAGCATTTT
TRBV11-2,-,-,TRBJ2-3,CASSSTRSTDTQYF,TGTGCCAGCAGCTCAACCAGATCCACAGATACGCAGTATTTT
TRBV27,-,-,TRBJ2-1,CASTLTASSYNEQFF,TGTGCCAGCACCCTGACAGCGAGCTCCTACAATGAGCAGTTCTTC
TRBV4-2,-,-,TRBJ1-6,CASSGGGHSPLHF,TGTGCCAGCAGCGGCGGGGGTCATTCACCCCTCCACTTT